The clone carrying this TCR beta chain was detected only a few times. No antigen is known for it. The sample is drawn from a study of OX40 agonist ivuxolimab in advanced cancers. Germline values: CDR1 KGHSH, CDR2 LQKENI. The CDR3 extends over 15 amino acids. Trimming cost V 1 base and J 7 bases, with 14 bases left between them. The assay was immunoSEQ multiplex PCR, and TCRdb's table has in-frame clones only and misses some. The table records 70,000 to 95,000 clones, around 86% of them present only once. Study-level findings and limits: Relative to CD4+ cells, CD8+ T cells on average had more expanded clones.

This material consisted of CD4+ or CD8+ T cells sorted from blood, taken in a trial of the OX40 agonist ivuxolimab. This sequence joins TRBV18 and TRBJ2-1, with D unresolved. This sequence was found in an adult with an advanced solid tumor such as melanoma, head and neck, liver or kidney cancer. Here the CDR3 DNA reads TGTGCCAGCTCACCACGGAGCTTCCGAGAGAATGAGCAGTTCTTC. Translated, it gives CASSPRSFRENEQFF.